This T cell receptor (beta chain) originates from a study of technical replicates of blood from a handful of donors. Clones were sequenced by immunoSEQ multiplex PCR, and TCRdb holds only the in-frame ones, with some missing. The table lists 65,000 to 90,000 clones, 93% of them singletons, with 0.24% in the top ten. Germline CDR1 is SGHRS and CDR2 is YFSETQ. The J segment lost 6 bases and the V segment lost 4 bases, leaving 8 bases of the junction unmatched. This CDR3 region has 15 residues. V and J are TRBV5-1 and TRBJ2-2; the match to TRBD2 covers 8 bases. This sequence was found in a human donor in good health. Sequenced sample: T cells isolated from PBMCs. The CDR3 coding sequence is TGCGCCAGCAGCCTCGGGAGGGCCTTGTCCGGGGAGCTGTTTTTT. It translates to CASSLGRALSGELFF.